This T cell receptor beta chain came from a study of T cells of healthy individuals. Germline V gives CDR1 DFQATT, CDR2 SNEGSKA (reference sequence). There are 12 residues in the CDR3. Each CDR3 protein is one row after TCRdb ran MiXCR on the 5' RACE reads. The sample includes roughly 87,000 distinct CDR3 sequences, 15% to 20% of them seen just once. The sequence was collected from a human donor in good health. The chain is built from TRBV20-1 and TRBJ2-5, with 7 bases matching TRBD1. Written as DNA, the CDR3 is TGCGGCCCGACAGGGAACGAAGAGACCCAGTACTTC. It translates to CGPTGNEETQYF.